The 10 T cell receptor beta chains presented below share a single source sample, sequenced in a study of CD8+ T cells in alopecia areata. The treatment denotes: oral pan-JAK inhibitor, 5-10 mg twice daily. The authors extracted RNA and reverse transcribed it into cDNA as the sequencing template. Profiling relied on immunoSEQ multiplex PCR, and the TCRdb table lists in-frame clones only, not all of them. The profile shows about 160,000 clones, around 60% of them singletons. This specimen consisted of CD4+ T cells sorted from blood, obtained at week 24, from a patient treated with tofacitinib. These receptors originate from a human donor with alopecia areata.

The chain recombines TRBV18 with TRBJ2-7; D is possibly TRBD2 (5 bases). This CDR3 spans 14 amino acids. Germline V gives CDR1 KGHSH, CDR2 LQKENI. V dropped 1 base and J dropped 4 bases, with 11 bases sitting between them. CDR3: CASSPLGKTYEQYF. The DNA for the CDR3 is TGTGCCAGCTCACCACTCGGGAAGACTTACGAGCAGTACTTC.

The chain has TRBV6-1 and TRBJ2-2; tentative D call: TRBD2 (6 bases). CDR1 MNHNS and CDR2 SASEGT come from the germline V gene. The V and J ends lost 6 bases and 5 bases respectively, with 16 bases between them. This CDR3 has 15 amino acids. CDR3 protein: CASSEPGGVTGELFF. In nucleotides, the CDR3 is TGTGCCAGCAGCGAGCCCGGCGGGGTTACCGGGGAGCTGTTTTTT.

This clone was recorded a few times. J is TRBJ1-1 and V is TRBV25-1; D is undetermined. Trimming took 1 base from V and 1 from J, leaving 16 bases between them. Germline loops: CDR1 MGHDK, CDR2 SYGVNS. The CDR3 is 17 residues long. In DNA form, the CDR3 reads TGTGCCAGCAGTGAATTGAGTGAGGGAAGAGCGAACACTGAAGCTTTCTTT. Protein product: CASSELSEGRANTEAFF.

J is TRBJ2-5 and V is TRBV9; D perhaps matches TRBD1 (6 bases). V was shortened by 0 bases and J by 5 bases, with 14 bases between the two germline ends. The CDR3 sequence is 15 residues long. Germline V gives CDR1 SGDLS, CDR2 YYNGEE. The CDR3 DNA follows: TGTGCCAGCAGCGTAGACGTGGGGGCGGGTGAGACCCAGTACTTC. Amino acids: CASSVDVGAGETQYF.

The V and J genes are TRBV29-1 and TRBJ2-5; 10 bases line up with TRBD1. The V and J ends lost 7 bases and 3 bases, in that order; junction bases with no gene match: 5. The length of the CDR3 is 13 residues. CDR1 and CDR2 from the germline V gene are SQVTM and ANQGSEA. The CDR3 DNA follows: TGCAGCGCACCCGGGACAGGGGAAGAGACCCAGTACTTC. Translation: CSAPGTGEETQYF.

This clone occurred a few times. Here the CDR3 reads CASSQSEGGQGADVLELFF. The CDR3 DNA follows: TGCGCCAGCAGTCAATCGGAGGGGGGACAGGGCGCGGACGTTTTAGAACTGTTTTTT. The chain has TRBV23-1 and TRBJ1-4; 9 positions match TRBD1. TRBV23-1 is reported as an ORF; its role is uncertain. J lost 12 bases, V lost 0 bases, and 20 bases had no gene match. There are 19 residues in the CDR3.

In this sample, this clone turned up a few times. V and J are TRBV7-9 and TRBJ1-6; D remains unclear. Trimming removed 5 bases from V and 15 bases from J, with 14 bases in between. The CDR3 spans 12 residues. Germline CDR1 is SEHNR and CDR2 is FQNEAQ (reference sequence). The CDR3 coding sequence is TGTGCCAGCAGCCAAGCATCCCGGGGCCTCCACTTT. Its protein product is CASSQASRGLHF. Filled out from reference TRBV7-9 and TRBJ1-6, the complete variable domain reads DTGVSQNPRHKITKRGQNVTFRCDPISEHNRLYWYRQTLGQGPEFLTYFQNEAQLEKSRLLSDRFSAERPKGSFSTLEIQRTEQGDSAMYLCASSQASRGLHFGNGTRLTVT.

About this clone: This sample also contains other DNA sequences that code for the same CDR3. The chain couples TRBV4-2 to TRBJ1-2, with TRBD1 matching 7 bases. CDR1 and CDR2 from the germline V gene are LGHNA and YNFKEQ. Trimming took 4 bases from V and 8 from J; bases not matched to a gene: 7. The CDR3 extends over 13 amino acids. The DNA of the CDR3 is TGTGCCAGCAGCCCAGAGACAGGGCTGGGCTACACCTTC. It is translated as CASSPETGLGYTF.

This clone was observed a few times. This chain uses TRBV30 with TRBJ2-3, with 15 bases fitting TRBD2. Germline V CDR1 and CDR2: GTSNPN, SVGIG (reference sequence). The CDR3 consists of 17 residues. The trim removed 1 base at V and 3 bases at J, leaving 5 bases unmatched. The CDR3 DNA reads TGTGCCTGGAGTGGGACTAGCGGGGGGGCCGGAACAGATACGCAGTATTTT. Translating gives CAWSGTSGGAGTDTQYF.

Of note for this clone: Mismatch with germline at one junction end may stem from a read error. J is TRBJ2-1 and V is TRBV4-1; D is ambiguous. The CDR3 loop spans 16 amino acids. Germline CDR1 and CDR2: MGHRA and YSYEKL. The CDR3 DNA follows: TGTGCCAGCAGCCAAGATCTGTTGCAGACCTACAATGAGCAGTTCTTC. This encodes CASSQDLLQTYNEQFF.